Listed below are T cell receptor beta chains from one sample, sequenced in a study of T-cell memory formation after mild COVID-19. Each CDR3 protein gets one entry after TCRdb re-called the 5' RACE reads with MiXCR. This sample has a few hundred thousand distinct CDR3 sequences, with approximately 19% found just once. The sample taken for sequencing was PBMCs or a T cell subset sorted from them (not recorded which). These receptors came from a man between 18 and 29 years old who had mild COVID-19 (a few samples of this study predate the infection). Cell type and time point are not known. The CDR3 runs from the conserved cysteine through the conserved F or W. The D gene is left open where the match is weak. Size tells how often a clone was seen (once, few, many) or the class of an expanded clone, and some rows leave it out.

V gene,D gene,clone size,J gene,CDR3 length,CDR3 protein,CDR3 DNA
TRBV5-1,TRBD2,NA,TRBJ2-3,16,CASSLGVRGSTDTQYF,TGCGCCAGCAGCTTGGGGGTGCGGGGGAGCACAGATACGCAGTATTTT
TRBV20-1,TRBD1,NA,TRBJ1-6,13,CSANAGGWSPLHF,TGCAGTGCTAATGCAGGGGGTTGGTCACCCCTCCACTTT
TRBV12-3/TRBV12-4,NA,NA,TRBJ1-1,13,CASRGFPGYEAFF,TGTGCCAGCAGGGGGTTTCCGGGATATGAAGCTTTCTTT
TRBV29-1,TRBD1,NA,TRBJ1-1,13,CSVGQGVNTEAFF,TGCAGCGTGGGACAGGGGGTGAACACTGAAGCTTTCTTT
TRBV7-9,NA,NA,TRBJ2-2,14,CASSLDLQPGELFF,TGTGCCAGCAGCTTGGACCTCCAGCCCGGGGAGCTGTTTTTT
TRBV6-1,NA,NA,TRBJ1-6,15,CASSEPGDGNSPLHF,TGTGCCAGCAGTGAACCGGGAGACGGAAATTCACCCCTCCACTTT
TRBV5-1,NA,NA,TRBJ1-4,14,CASSRGGDNEKLFF,TGCGCCAGCAGCCGCGGGGGCGATAATGAAAAACTGTTTTTT
TRBV7-2,NA,few,TRBJ2-1,15,CASSFGGPPYNEQFF,TGTGCCAGCAGCTTCGGGGGGCCCCCATACAATGAGCAGTTCTTC
TRBV12-3/TRBV12-4,NA,few,TRBJ2-3,13,CASSLTGPRTQYF,TGTGCCAGCAGTTTAACAGGCCCAAGGACGCAGTATTTT
TRBV20-1,NA,NA,TRBJ2-7,14,CSAPGQGSAYEQYF,TGCAGTGCTCCGGGGCAGGGGAGTGCCTACGAGCAGTACTTC
TRBV5-1,NA,many,TRBJ1-1,11,CASRLATEAFF,TGCGCCAGCAGGCTAGCTACTGAAGCTTTCTTT
TRBV27,NA,NA,TRBJ2-7,13,CASSLVAKYEQYF,TGTGCCAGCAGTTTAGTGGCCAAGTACGAGCAGTACTTC
TRBV5-1,TRBD2,NA,TRBJ2-3,15,CASGRDGTSADTQYF,TGCGCCAGCGGCCGTGACGGGACTAGCGCAGATACGCAGTATTTT
TRBV12-3/TRBV12-4,TRBD1,few,TRBJ1-2,15,CASSFGTERRYGYTF,TGTGCCAGCAGTTTCGGGACAGAAAGACGCTATGGCTACACCTTC
TRBV3-1,NA,NA,TRBJ2-1,15,CASSHLIGSSNEQFF,TGTGCCAGCAGCCACCTTATAGGGTCGTCGAATGAGCAGTTCTTC
TRBV4-1,NA,many,TRBJ1-1,14,CASSLRTLGTEAFF,TGCGCCAGCAGCCTAAGGACTCTGGGCACTGAAGCTTTCTTT
TRBV18,NA,NA,TRBJ1-4,15,CASSHSGGANEKLFF,TGTGCCAGCTCCCACTCTGGCGGGGCTAATGAAAAACTGTTTTTT
TRBV11-3,TRBD1,few,TRBJ2-6,18,CASSDRDRGPGGANVLTF,TGTGCCAGCAGCGACCGGGACAGGGGGCCTGGTGGGGCCAACGTCCTGACTTTC
TRBV11-2,NA,many,TRBJ1-2,13,CASSPDRQGGYTF,TGTGCCAGCAGCCCCGACAGGCAGGGTGGCTACACCTTC
TRBV4-3,TRBD1,NA,TRBJ1-3,19,CASSQWDSLIGSSGNTIYF,TGCGCCAGCAGCCAGTGGGACAGTCTGATCGGGAGCTCTGGAAACACCATATATTTT
TRBV5-1,NA,NA,TRBJ2-6,16,CASSPVWTSGANVLTF,TGCGCCAGCAGCCCGGTGTGGACCTCTGGGGCCAACGTCCTGACTTTC
TRBV6-2/TRBV6-3,NA,many,TRBJ2-1,14,CASSYTTDHPRQFF,TGTGCCAGCAGTTATACAACGGATCACCCTCGGCAGTTCTTC
TRBV20-1,TRBD1,few,TRBJ1-1,14,CSARPTGSNTEAFF,TGCAGTGCTAGACCGACAGGGTCAAACACTGAAGCTTTCTTT
TRBV7-2,NA,NA,TRBJ1-5,15,CASSFGSRGNQPQHF,TGTGCCAGCAGCTTTGGTAGTCGGGGCAATCAGCCCCAGCATTTT
TRBV6-5,TRBD1,few,TRBJ1-3,14,CASRATGVGNTIYF,TGTGCCAGCAGAGCGACAGGGGTTGGAAACACCATATATTTT
TRBV20-1,NA,few,TRBJ2-5,15,CSARDPRGNLETQYF,TGCAGTGCTAGAGACCCGAGAGGGAATTTGGAGACCCAGTACTTC
TRBV9,TRBD1,NA,TRBJ1-2,17,CASSARDREGLVGGYTF,TGTGCCAGCAGCGCCCGGGACAGGGAGGGACTAGTGGGTGGCTACACCTTC
TRBV18,TRBD1,few,TRBJ1-1,14,CASSSTGPEAEAFF,TGTGCCAGCTCGTCGACAGGGCCGGAGGCTGAAGCTTTCTTT
TRBV6-2/TRBV6-3,NA,few,TRBJ1-4,13,CASRPDGDEKLFF,TGTGCCAGCAGGCCTGACGGAGATGAAAAACTGTTTTTT
TRBV12-3/TRBV12-4,TRBD1,few,TRBJ1-5,15,CASRHDRGLNQPQHF,TGTGCCAGCAGACACGACAGGGGGCTTAATCAGCCCCAGCATTTT
TRBV2,TRBD2,few,TRBJ2-7,15,CASSLGTMGLREQYF,TGTGCCAGCAGTTTAGGGACTATGGGACTTCGGGAGCAGTACTTC
TRBV10-1,TRBD2,NA,TRBJ2-5,15,CASSPATSAGETQYF,TGCGCCAGCTCCCCGGCTACTAGCGCGGGAGAGACCCAGTACTTC
TRBV20-1,NA,NA,TRBJ1-1,13,CSAPQLTNTEAFF,TGCAGTGCTCCACAGCTAACGAACACTGAAGCTTTCTTT
TRBV27,NA,NA,TRBJ2-5,13,CASSFNRGETQYF,TGTGCCAGCAGTTTCAACCGGGGCGAGACCCAGTACTTC
TRBV7-6,TRBD2,few,TRBJ2-3,13,CATGGAVRDTQYF,TGTGCCACCGGGGGGGCGGTGAGAGATACGCAGTATTTT
TRBV6-5,TRBD1,NA,TRBJ2-5,18,CASSPYGITGEKEETQYF,TGTGCCAGCAGTCCCTATGGAATTACAGGGGAGAAGGAAGAGACCCAGTACTTC
TRBV5-1,TRBD1,NA,TRBJ1-4,15,CASSLGGTGVAKLFF,TGCGCCAGCAGCTTGGGCGGGACAGGCGTCGCAAAACTGTTTTTT
TRBV7-2,NA,few,TRBJ1-5,14,CASSLVPGRQPQHF,TGTGCCAGCAGCTTAGTCCCAGGGCGTCAGCCCCAGCATTTT
TRBV24-1,NA,few,TRBJ2-1,11,CATSRGGEQFF,TGTGCCACCAGTAGGGGAGGTGAGCAGTTCTTC
TRBV20-1,NA,few,TRBJ2-1,15,CSARVLGTPDYEQFF,TGCAGTGCTAGAGTGCTTGGGACACCCGACTATGAGCAGTTCTTC
TRBV5-1,NA,many,TRBJ2-1,14,CASSWDTSYNEQFF,TGCGCCAGCAGCTGGGATACGTCCTACAATGAGCAGTTCTTC
TRBV12-3/TRBV12-4,NA,few,TRBJ1-2,13,CASSLATGSGYTF,TGTGCCAGCAGTTTAGCCACCGGGTCTGGCTACACCTTC
TRBV12-3/TRBV12-4,TRBD2,NA,TRBJ2-1,16,CASTKEGGGAYNEQFF,TGTGCCAGCACCAAAGAGGGCGGGGGGGCTTACAATGAGCAGTTCTTC
TRBV5-6,TRBD2,NA,TRBJ2-5,16,CASSLEGGGAPETQYF,TGTGCCAGCAGCTTGGAAGGCGGGGGGGCCCCGGAGACCCAGTACTTC
TRBV6-6,NA,NA,TRBJ2-5,13,CASNVQGLETQYF,TGTGCCAGCAACGTACAGGGACTTGAGACCCAGTACTTC
TRBV29-1,TRBD1,few,TRBJ1-5,14,CSVGQGVGNQPQHF,TGCAGCGTTGGACAGGGGGTAGGGAATCAGCCCCAGCATTTT
TRBV5-4,NA,NA,TRBJ2-1,13,CATAGSSYNEQFF,TGTGCCACTGCCGGGAGCTCCTACAATGAGCAGTTCTTC
TRBV10-2,NA,NA,TRBJ2-5,13,CASSGRGGETQYF,TGCGCCAGCAGTGGCCGCGGTGGCGAGACCCAGTACTTC
TRBV12-3/TRBV12-4,NA,NA,TRBJ2-3,12,CASSFMAATQYF,TGTGCCAGCAGTTTCATGGCCGCTACGCAGTATTTT
TRBV7-2,NA,few,TRBJ2-5,14,CASSSWGDRETQYF,TGTGCCAGCAGCTCCTGGGGCGACAGGGAGACCCAGTACTTC
TRBV6-5,NA,NA,TRBJ1-3,11,CASREGNTIYF,TGTGCCAGCAGAGAGGGGAACACCATATATTTT
TRBV6-2/TRBV6-3,NA,few,TRBJ2-5,12,CASSYSGTTQYF,TGTGCCAGCAGTTACTCAGGGACGACCCAGTACTTC
TRBV7-2,TRBD2,NA,TRBJ2-3,17,CASSSGTSGGATDTQYF,TGTGCCAGCAGCTCCGGGACTAGCGGGGGGGCGACAGATACGCAGTATTTT
TRBV12-3/TRBV12-4,TRBD1,few,TRBJ1-1,15,CASTRPEGTGVEAFF,TGTGCCAGCACCCGTCCCGAGGGGACAGGGGTTGAAGCTTTCTTT
TRBV6-2/TRBV6-3,TRBD2,NA,TRBJ2-1,14,CASRFGGSYNEQFF,TGTGCCAGCAGGTTCGGGGGGTCCTACAATGAGCAGTTCTTC
TRBV29-1,TRBD2,few,TRBJ2-3,15,CSVARLAGPTDTQYF,TGCAGCGTTGCCAGACTAGCGGGACCCACAGATACGCAGTATTTT
TRBV6-5,NA,NA,TRBJ1-2,14,CASSPLGDGYGYTF,TGTGCCAGCAGCCCCTTGGGCGACGGCTATGGCTACACCTTC
TRBV3-1,TRBD1,few,TRBJ1-1,15,CASSQEGQRYTEAFF,TGTGCCAGCAGCCAAGAGGGACAGCGCTACACTGAAGCTTTCTTT
TRBV27,TRBD1,many,TRBJ2-3,15,CASSSPFDRADTQYF,TGTGCCAGCAGTTCTCCGTTCGACAGGGCAGATACGCAGTATTTT